This T cell receptor (beta chain) was sequenced for a study of early T cells in non-severe SARS-CoV-2 infection. From the 5' RACE reads, TCRdb called clonotypes with MiXCR, one entry per CDR3 protein. The sample has about 83,000 distinct CDR3 sequences; approximately 13% are singletons. The germline V gene encodes CDR1 MNHNY and CDR2 SVGAGI (reference sequence). This CDR3 region has 11 residues. V dropped 6 bases and J dropped 10 bases, with 12 bases sitting between them. This clonotype was found many times. The gene calls are TRBV6-6 and TRBJ1-2; no reliable D call. This TCR came from an adult who was a healthcare worker with PCR-confirmed SARS-CoV-2 infection or an uninfected control (not recorded which). What was sequenced was whole blood. The CDR3 here is CASRNGPNYTF. The DNA for the CDR3 is TGTGCCAGCAGAAACGGGCCGAACTACACCTTC.